The text below deals with one T cell receptor beta chain. The antigen is unknown. The CDR3 length is 14 residues. Trimming pared 1 base from V and 10 bases from J, leaving 20 bases between. Germline V gives CDR1 SQVTM, CDR2 ANQGSEA. These data originate in a study of post-analysis software for immune sequencing data. General observations from the study: F measure grouped same-batch samples tightly together. Controls significantly exceeded multiple sclerosis patients in normalized Chao1 diversity. Controls had lower frequencies than patients of five or six TRBV segments, which included TRBV5-6, TRBV5-1 and TRBV20-1.

Every TCR beta cDNA library bore unique molecular identifiers. The T cell input of about 0.85 to 10 million gave hundreds of thousands of cDNA molecules. TCRdb passed the PCR reads through MiXCR, listing each CDR3 protein once. The data contain about 770,000 distinct CDR3 sequences, 40% to 55% of them singletons. The J gene is TRBJ2-7, the V gene TRBV29-1; D is tentatively TRBD1 or TRBD2 (5 bases each). Sequenced sample: blood. The sequence derives from a girl aged 5-17 years with multiple sclerosis. The CDR3 region has the DNA TGCAGCGTTGAAGGAGGGGCAAGCTTGTTTACCCAGTACTTC. Amino acids: CSVEGGASLFTQYF.